There are many counts of the clone carrying this T cell receptor beta chain. Its antigen is currently unknown. The authors ran a second PCR of roughly 6 to 12 cycles using a sample-barcoded 5' primer and a J-beta primer mix. TCRdb called the 5' RACE reads again in MiXCR, with one record for every CDR3 protein. The table lists roughly 730,000 distinct CDR3 sequences, just over 55% of them singletons, with around 25% in the top ten. This sample is part of a study of blood T cells in healthy people across ages. Whole-study findings and limits: Greater diversity and more naive CD4+ cells were seen in long-lived donors than in aged donors. The fall in TCR beta diversity per million T cells was roughly linear with age.

Each sample gave at least 6 million isolated PBMCs. V gave up 5 bases and J gave up 3 bases, with 13 bases separating them. Looked up from germline, CDR1 is DFQATT and CDR2 is SNEGSKA (reference sequence). The CDR3 totals 13 residues. Sequenced material: blood. This receptor was obtained from a middle-aged man in good health. V and J are TRBV20-1 and TRBJ2-5; D may correspond to TRBD1 or TRBD2 (5 bases each). The CDR3 nucleotides are TGCAGTGCTCCGGGACGGATAAAAGAGACCCAGTACTTC. This gives the protein CSAPGRIKETQYF.